The 13 T cell receptor beta chains in this list originate from one sample, sequenced in a study of blood T cells in healthy people across ages. It was with a sample-barcoded 5' primer and a J-beta primer mix that a second PCR of roughly 7 to 12 cycles was run. TCRdb reprocessed the 5' RACE reads with MiXCR, giving one entry per CDR3 protein. The sample shows about 800,000 distinct CDR3 sequences, 20% to 25% of them seen only once. Separately, the same data were catalogued under a study of T cells of mothers and their children.

The specimen sequenced was blood. All receptors come from a boy aged 10-17 years in good health.

In its sample, this clonotype was seen a few times. V is TRBV11-1 and J is TRBJ2-5, with a weak D call TRBD2 (6 bases). V was pared by 1 base and J by 2 bases, with 11 bases between. CDR1 SGHAT and CDR2 FQDESV come from the germline V gene (reference sequence). The CDR3 contains 15 residues. The CDR3 reads CASSLGGETQETQYF. The CDR3 bases are TGTGCCAGCAGCTTAGGGGGGGAAACACAAGAGACCCAGTACTTC. Drawing the rest from reference TRBV11-1 and TRBJ2-5, the complete variable domain is EAEVAQSPRYKITEKSQAVAFWCDPISGHATLYWYRQILGQGPELLVQFQDESVVDDSQLPKDRFSAERLKGVDSTLKIQPAELGDSAMYLCASSLGGETQETQYFGPGTRLLVL.

V gene TRBV2 combines with J gene TRBJ1-5; TRBD1 might be the D (5 bases). In germline, CDR1 is SNHLY, CDR2 FYNNEI. The CDR3 contains 14 residues. Between the trimmed V and J ends, which lost 3 bases and 6 bases, there was a span of 12 bases. CDR3 nucleotides: TGTGCCAGCAGTGACTCAGGGAAGGGTCAGCCCCAGCATTTT. This translates into CASSDSGKGQPQHF.

The gene calls are TRBV4-3 and TRBJ1-6; unclear D gene. This CDR3 has 16 residues. Trimming pared 0 bases from V and 7 bases from J, leaving 13 bases between. Per the germline V gene, CDR1 is LGHNA and CDR2 is YSLEER. CDR3 protein: CASSQDKELANSPLHF. The CDR3 coding sequence is TGCGCCAGCAGCCAAGATAAGGAATTGGCAAATTCACCCCTCCACTTT.

This clonotype has only a few counts. The genes are TRBV29-1 and TRBJ2-5; TRBD1 matches at 8 bases. Looked up from germline, CDR1 is SQVTM and CDR2 is ANQGSEA. V shed 3 bases, J shed 3 bases, and the junction held 6 bases outside the gene matches. This CDR3 contains 14 residues. In DNA, the CDR3 is TGCAGCGTTGAGCTGTCAGGGGGCGAAGAGACCCAGTACTTC. Its translation is CSVELSGGEETQYF. The whole variable domain, remainder taken from reference TRBV29-1 and TRBJ2-5, is SAVISQKPSRDICQRGTSLTIQCQVDSQVTMMFWYRQQPGQSLTLIATANQGSEATYESGFVIDKFPISRPNLTFSTLTVSNMSPEDSSIYLCSVELSGGEETQYFGPGTRLLVL.

This clonotype has more than one count but fewer than ten. The chain recombines TRBV6-2 or TRBV6-3 with TRBJ2-7; D is unresolved. V was pared by 5 bases and J by 0 bases, with 11 bases between. The CDR3 runs to 14 residues. Germline CDR1 reads MNHEY; CDR2 reads SVGEGT. CDR3 sequence (DNA): TGTGCCAGCAGTGGATTGAGGTACTCCTACGAGCAGTACTTC. Translating it yields CASSGLRYSYEQYF.

The CDR3 protein is CASSSTGASNQPQHF. The DNA for the CDR3 is TGTGCCAGCAGTTCCACAGGGGCTAGCAATCAGCCCCAGCATTTT. The rearrangement links TRBV12-3 or TRBV12-4 to TRBJ1-5; 7 positions agree with TRBD1. The length of the CDR3 is 15 residues. J gave up 0 bases and V 4 bases, and 3 bases lay outside the gene matches.

This clonotype has only a few counts. This chain uses TRBV27 with TRBJ2-7, with D unclear. Germline CDR1 is MNHEY and CDR2 is SMNVEV (reference sequence). The CDR3 totals 14 residues. Trimming removed 2 bases from V and 3 bases from J, with 11 bases in between. DNA for the CDR3: TGTGCCAGCAGTTTACTGGGCCAGAACTACGAGCAGTACTTC. As protein: CASSLLGQNYEQYF.

The rearrangement links TRBV9 to TRBJ2-5; D is tentatively TRBD1 or TRBD2 (6 bases each). Germline CDR1 is SGDLS and CDR2 is YYNGEE. Trimming removed 2 bases at V and 5 bases at J, with 13 bases between. The CDR3 is made up of 14 amino acids. CDR3: CASSVLGGIETQYF. The CDR3 DNA sequence: TGTGCCAGCAGCGTTTTAGGGGGGATCGAGACCCAGTACTTC.

This clonotype has more than one count but fewer than ten. The chain employs TRBV3-1 and TRBJ2-3; the match to TRBD2 covers 7 bases. Per germline, CDR1 LGHDT and CDR2 YNNKEL (reference sequence). V lost 4 bases and J lost 6; bases outside the gene matches: 19. The CDR3 covers 18 residues. The CDR3, as DNA: TGTGCCAGCAGCCTCCCCCTGGTAGCGGGTAGACCGGCGGATACGCAGTATTTT. It encodes CASSLPLVAGRPADTQYF.

The chain carries TRBV6-2 or TRBV6-3 and TRBJ2-1; no clear D. Germline V gene data show CDR1 as MNHEY and CDR2 as SVGEGT. CDR3 length: 12 amino acids. Trimming left V 10 bases short and J 4 bases short, with 11 bases between. This CDR3 reads CATEDAYNEQFF. CDR3 nucleotide sequence: TGTGCCACCGAGGACGCATACAATGAGCAGTTCTTC.

This clonotype showed up many times. The chain uses TRBV12-3 or TRBV12-4 and TRBJ2-5; 8 nucleotides line up with TRBD1. With V trimmed by 6 bases and J by 1 base, 7 bases remained unmatched. The CDR3 loop spans 15 amino acids. In DNA, the CDR3 is TGTGCCAGCAGCCAGTACGACAGGGGCCAAGAGACCCAGTACTTC. Its translation is CASSQYDRGQETQYF.

This clonotype was seen a handful of times. This sequence joins TRBV2 and TRBJ2-4; TRBD1 matches at 7 bases. V was pared by 11 bases and J by 4 bases, with 8 bases of the junction left unmatched. This CDR3 comprises 13 residues. Germline loops: CDR1 SNHLY, CDR2 FYNNEI. The CDR3 sequence: CAGTRDSKNIQYF. CDR3 bases: TGTGCCGGCACCCGGGACAGTAAAAACATTCAGTACTTC.

The chain links TRBV4-3 to TRBJ1-3; D is possibly TRBD1 (6 bases). CDR1 and CDR2 (germline): LGHNA, YSLEER. CDR3 length: 16 amino acids. The V gene lost 0 bases and the J gene lost 11 bases, with 20 bases spanning the gap. The CDR3 DNA sequence: TGCGCCAGCAGCCAAGATAGCGGACAGTCGGGGTTCGCCATATATTTT. Its protein product is CASSQDSGQSGFAIYF.